The next 30 T cell receptor beta chains were all read from a single sample in a study of T-cell reconstitution after alpha-beta-depleted transplantation in children. Molecular barcoding with unique molecular identifiers was used for the TCRbeta library. Each CDR3 protein gets one entry after TCRdb re-called the PCR reads with MiXCR. The repertoire holds 450,000 to 600,000 distinct CDR3 sequences, with 13% as singletons. The sequenced sample was PBMCs, mostly from graft donor cells, obtained 360 days after TCRalphabeta/CD19-depleted stem cell transplant. These receptors came from a male patient younger than 18 who had a stem cell transplant for acute myeloid leukemia, so the T cells may come from the graft donor.

This clonotype was seen only a few times. Its ends do not fully match the called genes, so a read error is possible. This chain uses TRBV20-1 with TRBJ2-5; the D gene is possibly TRBD2 (5 bases). The CDR3 loop spans 11 amino acids. From germline, CDR1 is DFQATT and CDR2 SNEGSKA (reference sequence). The CDR3 bases are TGCAGTGCTAGTACTAGGGAACCACCAGGCTTC. It encodes CSASTREPPGF.

The CDR3 protein is CASSLGGVEKLFF. CDR3 bases: TGTGCCAGCAGCTTAGGAGGGGTTGAAAAACTGTTTTTT. The J gene is TRBJ1-4, the V gene TRBV7-8, with TRBD1 as a possible D gene (5 bases). The germline CDR1 and CDR2 sequences are SGHVS and FQNEAQ. This CDR3 is 13 amino acids long. The ends were cut back, 1 base at V and 7 bases at J, with 7 bases in the middle. Variable domain in full (rest from reference TRBV7-8 and TRBJ1-4): GAGVSQSPRYKVAKRGQDVALRCDPISGHVSLFWYQQALGQGPEFLTYFQNEAQLDKSGLPSDRFFAERPEGSVSTLKIQRTQQEDSAVYLCASSLGGVEKLFFGSGTQLSVL.

The V gene is TRBV29-1, the J gene TRBJ2-7; D is possibly TRBD1 or TRBD2 (6 bases each). The V gene lost 8 bases and the J gene lost 2 bases, with 22 bases spanning the gap. The CDR3 length is 15 residues. CDR1 is SQVTM, CDR2 ANQGSEA, per germline. Written as DNA, the CDR3 is TGCAGCTCCCGGGGGACACCCCAGTCGGCCTACGAGCAGTACTTC. It encodes CSSRGTPQSAYEQYF.

The chain joins TRBV29-1 to TRBJ2-2; a possible D gene is TRBD1 (6 bases). Per the germline V gene, CDR1 is SQVTM and CDR2 is ANQGSEA. This CDR3 contains 14 residues. V was cut by 4 bases and J by 4 bases, with 13 bases left in between. The DNA for the CDR3 is TGCAGCGTTGGAATCGGACAGACCACCGGGGAGCTGTTTTTT. Residues: CSVGIGQTTGELFF.

This clonotype was seen only a few times. The genes are TRBV7-6 and TRBJ2-3; weak D call: TRBD2 (6 bases). Germline lookup yields CDR1 SGHVS and CDR2 FNYEAQ. Trimming cost V 3 bases and J 1 base, with 23 bases left between them. The CDR3 extends over 19 amino acids. This CDR3 is CASSFLVSREAVGTDTQYF. CDR3 coding DNA: TGTGCCAGCAGCTTTCTCGTTTCTAGGGAGGCAGTGGGCACAGATACGCAGTATTTT.

There are many counts of this clonotype. Sequence at one end of the junction differs from germline and may be a read error. V is TRBV12-3 or TRBV12-4 and J is TRBJ2-3, with no clear D. The CDR3 has 11 residues. CDR3 in DNA: TGCGCCAGCAGCTTTTCAGATACGCAGTATTTT. It yields the protein CASSFSDTQYF.

This clonotype was counted between two and nine times. This sequence joins TRBV29-1 and TRBJ1-2; D might be TRBD1 (6 bases). The V and J ends lost 0 bases and 5 bases respectively, with 16 bases between them. The CDR3 is made up of 15 amino acids. Looked up from germline, CDR1 is SQVTM and CDR2 is ANQGSEA. CDR3 nucleotides: TGCAGCGTTGAAGATCGGCGGGGGCGAGCTTATGGCTACACCTTC. Amino acid sequence: CSVEDRRGRAYGYTF.

In this sample, this clonotype turned up a few times. V usage is TRBV20-1 and J usage is TRBJ2-5; 9 nucleotides agree with TRBD2. Per the germline V gene, CDR1 is DFQATT and CDR2 is SNEGSKA (reference sequence). V was pared by 3 bases and J by 1 base, with 6 bases of the junction left unmatched. The CDR3 spans 15 residues. CDR3 sequence (DNA): TGCAGTGCTAGTTTTCTAGCGGGAACCCAAGAGACCCAGTACTTC. It encodes CSASFLAGTQETQYF.

This clonotype was seen at least ten times. This chain uses TRBV7-9 with TRBJ2-1, with TRBD2 matching 12 bases. The CDR3 runs 16 residues. Germline V gene sequence: CDR1 SEHNR, CDR2 FQNEAQ (reference sequence). Trimming cost V 4 bases and J 3 bases; bases outside gene matches: 4. CDR3 sequence: CASSSRTSGDYNEQFF. CDR3 sequence (DNA): TGTGCCAGCAGCTCCCGGACTAGCGGGGACTACAATGAGCAGTTCTTC.

This clonotype occurred a few times. The V call is TRBV5-1, the J call TRBJ1-3; a possible D gene is TRBD1 (6 bases). This CDR3 is built from 17 residues. V lost 4 bases and J 3 bases, leaving 20 bases between the germline ends. Germline V CDR1 and CDR2: SGHRS, YFSETQ. The CDR3 spells CASSPTSGGLVGNTIYF. The CDR3 coding sequence is TGCGCCAGCAGCCCCACGTCTGGGGGGCTGGTTGGAAACACCATATATTTT.

This clonotype was recorded a few times. V and J are TRBV5-1 and TRBJ2-3; D is uncertain. The germline CDR1 and CDR2 sequences are SGHRS and YFSETQ. This CDR3 has 13 amino acids. V lost 2 bases, J lost 6 bases, and 10 bases lay in between. CDR3 coding DNA: TGCGCCAGCAGCTTCCCTGCGACCGATACGCAGTATTTT. As protein: CASSFPATDTQYF.

This rearrangement joins TRBV12-3 or TRBV12-4 to TRBJ2-1; the match to TRBD2 covers 8 bases. The junction had 16 bases not matched to a gene; V was cut back by 10 bases and J by 8 bases. This CDR3 is 15 amino acids long. The CDR3 sequence: CATSIRLAPFHEQFF. CDR3 coding DNA: TGTGCCACCTCAATCCGACTAGCGCCCTTCCATGAGCAGTTCTTC.

The chain carries TRBV5-1 and TRBJ2-1; 9 positions match TRBD2. Trimming removed 7 bases from V and 2 bases from J; junction bases left unmatched: 4. Germline CDR1 SGHRS, CDR2 YFSETQ. The CDR3 contains 14 residues. CDR3 in DNA: TGCGCCAGCGGGGGCGGGAGGGCCTACAATGAGCAGTTCTTC. Protein: CASGGGRAYNEQFF.

In this sample, this clonotype turned up a few times. The genes are TRBV20-1 and TRBJ2-6, with a weak D call TRBD2 (5 bases). The germline V gene encodes CDR1 DFQATT and CDR2 SNEGSKA (reference sequence). The CDR3 is 16 residues long. Trimming took off 4 bases at V and 1 base at J, with 14 bases between the two ends. This chain's CDR3 is CSATTSQASGANVLTF. The DNA for the CDR3 is TGCAGTGCTACTACTAGTCAAGCGTCTGGGGCCAACGTCCTGACTTTC.

This sequence joins TRBV7-6 and TRBJ2-3; TRBD2 agrees at 11 bases. Germline CDR1 and CDR2: SGHVS and FNYEAQ. The CDR3 contains 16 residues. The J segment lost 5 bases and the V segment lost 1 base, leaving 5 bases of the junction unmatched. The CDR3 coding sequence is TGTGCCAGCAGCTTAGGCCCGGGACTAGCGGTAGATACGCAGTATTTT. Its translation is CASSLGPGLAVDTQYF.

This clonotype showed up many times. This chain connects TRBV5-1 to TRBJ2-7; 11 positions agree with TRBD1. V shed 4 bases, J shed 1 base, and the junction held 4 bases outside the gene matches. The CDR3 extends over 15 amino acids. Germline V gives CDR1 SGHRS, CDR2 YFSETQ. CDR3 nucleotides: TGCGCCAGCAGCGGAGGGACAGGGGGGTCCTACGAGCAGTACTTC. It encodes CASSGGTGGSYEQYF.

In this sample, this clonotype turned up many times. This chain joins TRBV7-9 and TRBJ1-2; D uncertain. The CDR3 runs to 14 residues. Trimming took off 5 bases at V and 3 bases at J, with 13 bases between the two ends. Germline CDR1 reads SEHNR; CDR2 reads FQNEAQ (reference sequence). The chain's CDR3 is CASSGNGVYYGYTF. CDR3 DNA: TGTGCCAGCAGCGGGAACGGGGTTTACTATGGCTACACCTTC.

This clonotype occurred a few times. The gene calls are TRBV20-1 and TRBJ2-3, with 15 nucleotides matching TRBD2. CDR3 length equals 17 residues. Trimming at V came to 5 bases and at J to 0 bases, leaving 6 bases not matched to a gene. Germline CDR1 is DFQATT and CDR2 is SNEGSKA (reference sequence). This chain's CDR3 is CSAGLAGGTPSTDTQYF. The CDR3 DNA sequence: TGCAGTGCTGGACTAGCGGGAGGGACACCTAGCACAGATACGCAGTATTTT.

The chain is built from TRBV6-2 or TRBV6-3 and TRBJ2-3, with 12 bases fitting TRBD2. CDR1 and CDR2 (germline): MNHEY, SVGEGT. The CDR3 totals 16 residues. The V and J ends lost 6 bases and 5 bases, in that order; junction bases with no gene match: 9. CDR3 coding DNA: TGTGCCAGCAGCTATTTTTCTAGCGGGAGGGGAGATACGCAGTATTTT. As protein: CASSYFSSGRGDTQYF.

The rearrangement uses TRBV7-8 and TRBJ2-1, with TRBD2 identical over 8 bases. Per the germline V gene, CDR1 is SGHVS and CDR2 is FQNEAQ. This CDR3 has 17 residues. V was clipped by 1 base and J by 2 bases; unmatched bases: 7. CDR3 DNA sequence: TGTGCCAGCAGCTTAGGGGGACTAGTCCTCACCTACAATGAGCAGTTCTTC. Translating it yields CASSLGGLVLTYNEQFF.

This sequence joins TRBV27 and TRBJ2-3, with 10 bases aligning to TRBD2. The CDR3 consists of 17 residues. J was trimmed by 3 bases and V by 6 bases; bases with no gene match: 12. CDR1 and CDR2 (germline): MNHEY, SMNVEV (reference sequence). The CDR3: CASSPLLAGVTTDTQYF. The DNA for the CDR3 is TGTGCCAGCAGCCCCCTCCTAGCGGGGGTGACGACAGATACGCAGTATTTT.

The V call is TRBV6-2 or TRBV6-3, the J call TRBJ2-7, with 11 bases aligning to TRBD2. CDR1 and CDR2 (germline): MNHEY, SVGEGT. The CDR3 length is 17 residues. V was pared by 2 bases and J by 3 bases, with 9 bases of the junction left unmatched. The CDR3 loop is CASSYQGLAEPFYEQYF. The CDR3 DNA reads as TGTGCCAGCAGTTACCAGGGACTAGCGGAACCATTCTACGAGCAGTACTTC.

The sample holds a few counts of this clonotype. V usage is TRBV4-2 and J usage is TRBJ2-7; TRBD2 agrees at 8 bases. The CDR3 runs 15 residues. V was pared by 3 bases and J by 3 bases, with 7 bases of the junction left unmatched. From germline, CDR1 is LGHNA and CDR2 YNFKEQ. As DNA, the CDR3 is TGTGCCAGCAGCCATTCCACTAGCGGACTCTACGAGCAGTACTTC. It codes for CASSHSTSGLYEQYF.

This clonotype occurred a few times. The chain recombines TRBV7-2 with TRBJ2-4, with 7 bases identical to TRBD1. The V gene's germline CDR1 is SGHTA and CDR2 FQGNSA. Trimming took 3 bases from V and 5 from J; bases not matched to a gene: 7. CDR3 length: 15 amino acids. In nucleotides, the CDR3 is TGTGCCAGCAGCTTCGGGGACAGCTATGAAAACATTCAGTACTTC. It encodes CASSFGDSYENIQYF.

This clonotype was counted a few times. The chain employs TRBV6-1 and TRBJ2-2; 9 bases fit TRBD1. Germline V gene sequence: CDR1 MNHNS, CDR2 SASEGT. CDR3 size: 16 residues. Trimming cost V 5 bases and J 4 bases; bases outside gene matches: 8. The CDR3 coding sequence is TGTGCCAGCAGTCCTTTGGGACAGGGCTTCACCGGGGAGCTGTTTTTT. Its protein is CASSPLGQGFTGELFF.

This clonotype was detected a few times. This chain uses TRBV20-1 with TRBJ2-5, with D perhaps matching TRBD1 (6 bases). The CDR3 totals 15 residues. CDR1 DFQATT and CDR2 SNEGSKA come from the germline V gene (reference sequence). V lost 1 base and J 0 bases, leaving 12 bases between the germline ends. CDR3 sequence (DNA): TGCAGTGCTAGAGTCGACAGGACGTACCAAGAGACCCAGTACTTC. It translates to CSARVDRTYQETQYF.

This clonotype was recorded a few times. The V gene is TRBV5-6, the J gene TRBJ2-3; possible D gene TRBD2, 5 bases. The CDR3 contains 13 residues. Germline CDR1 SGHDT, CDR2 YYEEEE. V was shortened by 7 bases and J by 1 base, with 10 bases between the two germline ends. CDR3 bases: TGTGCCAGCGAAGGACTTCGCACAGATACGCAGTATTTT. This sequence encodes CASEGLRTDTQYF.

This clonotype was detected only a few times. J is TRBJ2-7 and V is TRBV10-3, with 10 bases fitting TRBD1. CDR3 length: 14 amino acids. V lost 6 bases and J lost 1; bases outside the gene matches: 3. Germline CDR1 and CDR2: ENHRY and SYGVKD. CDR3 nucleotides: TGTGCCATCAGCGGGGACAGGGGATCCTACGAGCAGTACTTC. Residues: CAISGDRGSYEQYF.

The chain employs TRBV20-1 and TRBJ2-7; 13 positions match TRBD2. The ends lost 0 bases at V and 6 bases at J; junction bases unmatched: 5. The CDR3 consists of 15 residues. Per germline, CDR1 DFQATT and CDR2 SNEGSKA (reference sequence). The CDR3 nucleotides are TGCAGTGCTAGAGATGGGACTAGCGGGATCCGCGAGCAGTACTTC. As protein: CSARDGTSGIREQYF.

The rearrangement joins TRBV7-6 to TRBJ2-1; 12 positions match TRBD2. Germline V lookup: CDR1 SGHVS, CDR2 FNYEAQ. The CDR3 loop spans 16 amino acids. With 2 bases clipped from V and 7 bases from J, the junction kept 6 bases outside the gene matches. The CDR3 sequence is CASSLKLAGGQNEQFF. In nucleotides, the CDR3 is TGTGCCAGCAGCTTAAAACTAGCGGGAGGACAAAATGAGCAGTTCTTC.